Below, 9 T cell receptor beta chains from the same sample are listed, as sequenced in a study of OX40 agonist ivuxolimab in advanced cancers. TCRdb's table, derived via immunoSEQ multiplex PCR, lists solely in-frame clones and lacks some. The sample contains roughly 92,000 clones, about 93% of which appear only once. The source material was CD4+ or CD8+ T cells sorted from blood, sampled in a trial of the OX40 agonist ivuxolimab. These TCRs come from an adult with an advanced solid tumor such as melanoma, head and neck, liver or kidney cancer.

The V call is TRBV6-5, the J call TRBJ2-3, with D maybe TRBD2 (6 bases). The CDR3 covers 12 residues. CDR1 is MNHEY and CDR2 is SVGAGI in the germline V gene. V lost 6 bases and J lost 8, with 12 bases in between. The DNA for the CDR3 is TGTGCCAGCAGCCGGCCGGGAGTTACGCAGTATTTT. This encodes CASSRPGVTQYF.

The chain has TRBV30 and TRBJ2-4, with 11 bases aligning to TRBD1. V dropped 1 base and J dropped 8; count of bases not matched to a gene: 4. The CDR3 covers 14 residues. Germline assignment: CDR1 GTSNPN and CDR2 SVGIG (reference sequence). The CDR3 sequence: CAWSAPGQGDIQYF. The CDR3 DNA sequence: TGTGCCTGGAGTGCACCGGGACAGGGGGACATTCAGTACTTC.

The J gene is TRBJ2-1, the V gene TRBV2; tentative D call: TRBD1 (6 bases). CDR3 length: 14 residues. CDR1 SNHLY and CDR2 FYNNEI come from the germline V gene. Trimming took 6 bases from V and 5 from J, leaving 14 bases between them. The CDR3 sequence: CASRRSGTNNEQFF. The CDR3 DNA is TGTGCCAGCAGACGGTCCGGGACAAACAATGAGCAGTTCTTC. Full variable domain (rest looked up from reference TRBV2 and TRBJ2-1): EPEVTQTPSHQVTQMGQEVILRCVPISNHLYFYWYRQILGQKVEFLVSFYNNEISEKSEIFDDQFSVERPDGSNFTLKIRSTKLEDSAMYFCASRRSGTNNEQFFGPGTRLTVL.

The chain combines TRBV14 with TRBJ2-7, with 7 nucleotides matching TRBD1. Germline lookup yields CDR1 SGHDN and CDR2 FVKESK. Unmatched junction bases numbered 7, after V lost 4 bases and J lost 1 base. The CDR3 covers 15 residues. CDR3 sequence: CASSPRTGRSYEQYF. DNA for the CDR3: TGTGCCAGCAGCCCACGGACAGGCCGATCCTACGAGCAGTACTTC.

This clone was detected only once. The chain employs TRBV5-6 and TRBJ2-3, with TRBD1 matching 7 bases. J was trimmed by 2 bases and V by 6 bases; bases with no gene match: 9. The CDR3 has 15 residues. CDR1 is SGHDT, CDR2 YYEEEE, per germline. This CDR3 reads CASILRQGYTDTQYF. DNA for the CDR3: TGTGCCAGCATCCTTAGACAGGGATACACAGATACGCAGTATTTT.

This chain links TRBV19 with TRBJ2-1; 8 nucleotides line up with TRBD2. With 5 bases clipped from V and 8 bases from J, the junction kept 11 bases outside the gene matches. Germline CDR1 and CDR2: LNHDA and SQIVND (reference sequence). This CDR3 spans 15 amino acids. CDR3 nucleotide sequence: TGTGCCAGTAGTCGGGGGGGGACTAGAGTCGATGAGCAGTTCTTC. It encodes CASSRGGTRVDEQFF.

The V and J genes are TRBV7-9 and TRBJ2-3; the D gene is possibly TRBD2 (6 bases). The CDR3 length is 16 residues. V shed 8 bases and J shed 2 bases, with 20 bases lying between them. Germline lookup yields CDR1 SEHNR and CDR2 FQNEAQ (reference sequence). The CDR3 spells CASGGAAGHSTDTQYF. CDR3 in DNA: TGTGCCAGCGGCGGGGCGGCAGGGCATTCCACAGATACGCAGTATTTT.

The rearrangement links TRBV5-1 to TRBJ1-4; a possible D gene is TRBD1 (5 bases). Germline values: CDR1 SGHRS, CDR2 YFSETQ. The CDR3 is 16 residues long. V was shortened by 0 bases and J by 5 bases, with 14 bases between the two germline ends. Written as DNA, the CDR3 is TGCGCCAGCAGCTTGGTAGCCGGGGCCCCGAATGAAAAACTGTTTTTT. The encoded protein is CASSLVAGAPNEKLFF. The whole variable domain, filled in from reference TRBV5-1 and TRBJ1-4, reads KAGVTQTPRYLIKTRGQQVTLSCSPISGHRSVSWYQQTPGQGLQFLFEYFSETQRNKGNFPGRFSGRQFSNSRSEMNVSTLELGDSALYLCASSLVAGAPNEKLFFGSGTQLSVL.

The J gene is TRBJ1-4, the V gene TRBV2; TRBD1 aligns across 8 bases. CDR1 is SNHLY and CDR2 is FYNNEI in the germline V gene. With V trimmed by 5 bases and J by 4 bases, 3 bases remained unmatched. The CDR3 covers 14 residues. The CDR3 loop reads CASSRTGINEKLFF. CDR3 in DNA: TGTGCCAGCAGTCGGACAGGGATTAATGAAAAACTGTTTTTT. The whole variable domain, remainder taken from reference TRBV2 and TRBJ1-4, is EPEVTQTPSHQVTQMGQEVILRCVPISNHLYFYWYRQILGQKVEFLVSFYNNEISEKSEIFDDQFSVERPDGSNFTLKIRSTKLEDSAMYFCASSRTGINEKLFFGSGTQLSVL.